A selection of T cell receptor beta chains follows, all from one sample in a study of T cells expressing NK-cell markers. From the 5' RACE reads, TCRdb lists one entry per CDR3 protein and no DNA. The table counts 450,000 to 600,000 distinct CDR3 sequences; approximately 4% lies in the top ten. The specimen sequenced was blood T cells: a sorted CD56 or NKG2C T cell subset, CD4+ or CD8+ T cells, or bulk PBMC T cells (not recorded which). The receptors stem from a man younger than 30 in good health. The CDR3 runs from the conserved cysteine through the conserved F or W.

CDR3: CASSQTSYNEQFF
length: 13
J: TRBJ2-1
V: TRBV7-3

CDR3: CASSLTGGPDEQFF
length: 14
J: TRBJ2-1
V: TRBV7-2

CDR3: CASSQGAISTNEKLFF
length: 16
J: TRBJ1-4
V: TRBV11-2

CDR3: CSATRRQGLSTEAFF
length: 15
J: TRBJ1-1
V: TRBV20-1

CDR3: CASSPRVITGIQYF
length: 14
J: TRBJ2-4
V: TRBV4-1

CDR3: CASGGGYAGSNNEQFF
length: 16
J: TRBJ2-1
V: TRBV12-5

CDR3: CASSPTGYPGELFF
length: 14
J: TRBJ2-2
V: TRBV5-1

CDR3: CSVRAGGSHEQFF
length: 13
J: TRBJ2-1
V: TRBV29-1

CDR3: CSARGSNSPLHF
length: 12
J: TRBJ1-6
V: TRBV20-1

CDR3: CASSQVSSNEQFF
length: 13
J: TRBJ2-1
V: TRBV14

CDR3: CAISDSSGSRNNEQFF
length: 16
J: TRBJ2-1
V: TRBV10-3

CDR3: CASRDSGATDTQYF
length: 14
J: TRBJ2-3
V: TRBV25-1

CDR3: CASSLAYRGGLNIQYF
length: 16
J: TRBJ2-4
V: TRBV7-9

CDR3: CASSQTLAGGYFYNEQFF
length: 18
J: TRBJ2-1
V: TRBV3-1

CDR3: CASSLALGSSYNEQFF
length: 16
J: TRBJ2-1
V: TRBV7-2

CDR3: CASSYSASAQFF
length: 12
J: TRBJ2-1
V: TRBV6-2/TRBV6-3

CDR3: CAIKTSANTGELFF
length: 14
J: TRBJ2-2
V: TRBV10-3

CDR3: CASSPGVVIQPQHF
length: 14
J: TRBJ1-5
V: TRBV19

CDR3: CASSLAAWGLAGSTDTQYF
length: 19
J: TRBJ2-3
V: TRBV5-4

CDR3: CASTLRANYGYTF
length: 13
J: TRBJ1-2
V: TRBV5-1

CDR3: CASSPLPEGTEAFF
length: 14
J: TRBJ1-1
V: TRBV5-1

CDR3: CAWSTGSLQAAQYF
length: 14
J: TRBJ2-7
V: TRBV30

CDR3: CATSAGTTNEQFF
length: 13
J: TRBJ2-1
V: TRBV10-3

CDR3: CASSDQAPNTEAFF
length: 14
J: TRBJ1-1
V: TRBV5-1

CDR3: CASSLVDAGGPGEQFF
length: 16
J: TRBJ2-1
V: TRBV7-2

CDR3: CASGDSLNYGYTF
length: 13
J: TRBJ1-2
V: TRBV5-1

CDR3: CASKARLAINNEQFF
length: 15
J: TRBJ2-1
V: TRBV28

CDR3: CASSFPSESEQFF
length: 13
J: TRBJ2-1
V: TRBV2

CDR3: CASSYMILREQFF
length: 13
J: TRBJ2-1
V: TRBV6-2/TRBV6-3

CDR3: CASMRPSGYTGELFF
length: 15
J: TRBJ2-2
V: TRBV12-3/TRBV12-4

CDR3: CASSLWTGGRANNEQFF
length: 17
J: TRBJ2-1
V: TRBV12-3/TRBV12-4

CDR3: CASSHIKGGSYNEQFF
length: 16
J: TRBJ2-1
V: TRBV14

CDR3: CASSQDLHGYTDTQYF
length: 16
J: TRBJ2-3
V: TRBV4-3

CDR3: CASSLSPTGSSYNEQFF
length: 17
J: TRBJ2-1
V: TRBV5-5